This T cell receptor beta chain was sequenced for a study of blood T cell repertoires in COVID-19. At the level of the study: Specimens from acute and convalescent COVID-19 originated in the United States, Italy and Spain.

Generated by immunoSEQ multiplex PCR, the TCRdb table keeps only in-frame clones and is missing some. The sample lists roughly 300,000 clones; roughly 85% were seen once. V trimming: 6 bases; J trimming: 0 bases; junction bases outside the gene matches: 5. This CDR3 region has 14 residues. Germline assignment: CDR1 SGHRS and CDR2 YFSETQ. The chain carries TRBV5-1 and TRBJ2-7; TRBD1 matches at 8 bases. The TCR sequence derives from a woman between 50 and 59 years old who had recovered from COVID-19. Sample: PBMCs or T cells enriched from blood (not recorded which). For the CDR3, the DNA is TGCGCCAGCAACCGGGACAGGCGCTCCTACGAGCAGTACTTC. Its translation: CASNRDRRSYEQYF.